This T cell receptor beta chain appears in the sequencing data of a study of PD-L1 blockade in urothelial cancer. Broader study findings: In blood sampled pretreatment, TCR clonality below the median predicted better survival.

Here immunoSEQ multiplex PCR was the method, and the copy in TCRdb shows in-frame clones only, minus some. The sample holds 70,000 or so clones, 90% seen once. Indicated time point: pretreatment peripheral blood. The cohort comprised individuals with locally advanced or metastatic urothelial carcinoma. Patients each gave 1 to 8 samples, pretreatment and on-treatment. There are a few counts of this clone. Its specificity is unknown. The clonotype comes from a man between 65 and 85 years old with urothelial cancer. The sequencing here drew on PBMCs, taken around atezolizumab (anti-PD-L1) treatment.

CDR3 protein: CASASKDLGYGYTF. The CDR3 DNA is TGTGCCAGCGCTTCAAAGGACTTGGGCTATGGCTACACCTTC. The chain is built from TRBV7-3 and TRBJ1-2; D gene unclear. The germline V gene has CDR1 SGHTA and CDR2 FQGTGA. The CDR3 has 14 residues. Trimming removed 8 bases from V and 4 bases from J, with 17 bases in between.